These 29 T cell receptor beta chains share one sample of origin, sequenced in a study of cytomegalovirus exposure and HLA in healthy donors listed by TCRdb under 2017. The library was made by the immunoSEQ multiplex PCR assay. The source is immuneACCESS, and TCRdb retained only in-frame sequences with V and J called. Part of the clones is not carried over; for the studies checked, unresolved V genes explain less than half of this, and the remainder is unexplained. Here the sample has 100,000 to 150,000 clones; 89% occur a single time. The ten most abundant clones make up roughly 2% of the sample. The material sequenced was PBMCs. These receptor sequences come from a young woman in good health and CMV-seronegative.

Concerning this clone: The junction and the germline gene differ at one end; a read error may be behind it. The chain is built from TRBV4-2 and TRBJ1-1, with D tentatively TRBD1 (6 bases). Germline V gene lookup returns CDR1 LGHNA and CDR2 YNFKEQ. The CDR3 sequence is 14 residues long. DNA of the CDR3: TGTGCCAGCGGCCAAGGGGGGCCGAACACTGAAGCTTTCTTT. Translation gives CASGQGGPNTEAFF.

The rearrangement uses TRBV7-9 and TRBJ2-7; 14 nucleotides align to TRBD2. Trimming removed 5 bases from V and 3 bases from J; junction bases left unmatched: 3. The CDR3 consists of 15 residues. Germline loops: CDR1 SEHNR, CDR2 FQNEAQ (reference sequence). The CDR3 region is CASSLGLAGGYEQYF. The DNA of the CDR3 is TGTGCCAGCAGCCTCGGACTAGCGGGAGGCTACGAGCAGTACTTC.

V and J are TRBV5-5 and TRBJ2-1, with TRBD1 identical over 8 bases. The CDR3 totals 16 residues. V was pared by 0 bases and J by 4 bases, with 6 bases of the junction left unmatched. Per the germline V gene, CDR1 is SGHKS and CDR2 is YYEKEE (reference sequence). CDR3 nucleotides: TGTGCCAGCAGCTTGGTCGGGACAGGTGCTTACAATGAGCAGTTCTTC. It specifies CASSLVGTGAYNEQFF.

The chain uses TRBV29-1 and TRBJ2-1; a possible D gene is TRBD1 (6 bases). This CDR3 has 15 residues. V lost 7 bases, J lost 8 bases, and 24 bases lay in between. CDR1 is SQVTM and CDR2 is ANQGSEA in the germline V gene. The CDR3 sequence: CSASIRAGAAHEQFF. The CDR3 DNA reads TGCAGCGCTTCAATCCGGGCAGGGGCAGCCCATGAGCAGTTCTTC.

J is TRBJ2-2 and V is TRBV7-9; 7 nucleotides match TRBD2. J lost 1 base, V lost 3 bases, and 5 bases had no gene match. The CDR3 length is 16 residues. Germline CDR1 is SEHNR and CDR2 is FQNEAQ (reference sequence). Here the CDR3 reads CASSFWSGGNTGELFF. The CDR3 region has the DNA TGTGCCAGCAGCTTTTGGTCGGGGGGGAACACCGGGGAGCTGTTTTTT. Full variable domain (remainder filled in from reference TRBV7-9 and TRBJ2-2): DTGVSQNPRHKITKRGQNVTFRCDPISEHNRLYWYRQTLGQGPEFLTYFQNEAQLEKSRLLSDRFSAERPKGSFSTLEIQRTEQGDSAMYLCASSFWSGGNTGELFFGEGSRLTVL.

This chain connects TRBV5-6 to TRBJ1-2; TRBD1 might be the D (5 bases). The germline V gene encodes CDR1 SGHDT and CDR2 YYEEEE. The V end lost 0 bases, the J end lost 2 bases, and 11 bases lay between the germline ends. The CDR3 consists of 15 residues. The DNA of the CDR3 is TGTGCCAGCAGCTTGGTGCAGGGCACCAACTATGGCTACACCTTC. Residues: CASSLVQGTNYGYTF.

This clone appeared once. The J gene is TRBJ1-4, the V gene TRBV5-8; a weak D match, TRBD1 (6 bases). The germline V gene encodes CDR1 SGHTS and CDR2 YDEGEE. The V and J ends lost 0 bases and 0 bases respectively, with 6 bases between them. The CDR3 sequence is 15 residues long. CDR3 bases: TGTGCCAGCAGCTTGGGACAGGCAACTAATGAAAAACTGTTTTTT. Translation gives CASSLGQATNEKLFF.

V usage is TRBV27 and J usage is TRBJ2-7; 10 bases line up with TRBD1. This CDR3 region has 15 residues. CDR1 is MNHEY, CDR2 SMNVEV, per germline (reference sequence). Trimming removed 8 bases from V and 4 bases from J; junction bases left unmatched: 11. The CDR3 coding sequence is TGTGCCAGCCGTCTGTGGGGACAGGGGACGTACGAGCAGTACTTC. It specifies CASRLWGQGTYEQYF.

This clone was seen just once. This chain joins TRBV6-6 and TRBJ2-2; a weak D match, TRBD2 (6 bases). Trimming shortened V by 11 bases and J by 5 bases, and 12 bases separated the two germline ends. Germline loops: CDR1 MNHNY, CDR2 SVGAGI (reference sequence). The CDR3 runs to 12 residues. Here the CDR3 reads CAGTGGTGELFF. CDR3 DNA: TGTGCCGGGACTGGCGGTACCGGGGAGCTGTTTTTT.

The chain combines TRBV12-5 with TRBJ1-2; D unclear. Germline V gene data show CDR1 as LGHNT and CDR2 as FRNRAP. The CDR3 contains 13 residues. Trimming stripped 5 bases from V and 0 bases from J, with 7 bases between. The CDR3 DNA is TGTGCTAGTGGTCCGGGGACTAACTATGGCTACACCTTC. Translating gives CASGPGTNYGYTF.

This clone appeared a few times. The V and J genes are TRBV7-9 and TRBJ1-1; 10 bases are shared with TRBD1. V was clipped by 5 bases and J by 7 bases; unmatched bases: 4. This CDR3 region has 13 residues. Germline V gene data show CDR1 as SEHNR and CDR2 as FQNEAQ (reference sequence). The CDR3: CASSPGQGDEAFF. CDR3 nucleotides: TGTGCCAGCAGCCCCGGACAGGGGGATGAAGCTTTCTTT.

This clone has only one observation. The CDR3 loop reads CATSRDVVNYGYTF. The CDR3 DNA reads TGTGCCACCAGCAGAGACGTCGTAAACTATGGCTACACCTTC. The rearrangement uses TRBV15 and TRBJ1-2, with D unclear. Trimming took 0 bases from V and 2 from J, leaving 7 bases between them. The CDR3 covers 14 residues. The germline V gene has CDR1 LNHNV and CDR2 YYDKDF (reference sequence).

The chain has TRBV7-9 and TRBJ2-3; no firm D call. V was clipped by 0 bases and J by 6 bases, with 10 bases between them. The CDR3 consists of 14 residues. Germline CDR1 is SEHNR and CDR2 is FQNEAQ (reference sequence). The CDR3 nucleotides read TGTGCCAGCAGCTTAGCGCAGTCCGTCGATACGCAGTATTTT. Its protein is CASSLAQSVDTQYF.

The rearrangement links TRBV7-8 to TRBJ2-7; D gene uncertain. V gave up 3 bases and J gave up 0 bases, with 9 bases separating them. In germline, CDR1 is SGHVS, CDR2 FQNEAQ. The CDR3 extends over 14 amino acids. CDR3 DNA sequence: TGTGCCAGCAGCTTCCGTTTCTTCTCCTACGAGCAGTACTTC. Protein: CASSFRFFSYEQYF.

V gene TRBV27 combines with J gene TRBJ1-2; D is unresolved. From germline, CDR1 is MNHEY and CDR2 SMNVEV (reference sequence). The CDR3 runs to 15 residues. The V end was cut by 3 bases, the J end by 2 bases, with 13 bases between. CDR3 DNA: TGTGCCAGCAGTTTTGTCGGTCAACTAAACTATGGCTACACCTTC. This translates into CASSFVGQLNYGYTF.

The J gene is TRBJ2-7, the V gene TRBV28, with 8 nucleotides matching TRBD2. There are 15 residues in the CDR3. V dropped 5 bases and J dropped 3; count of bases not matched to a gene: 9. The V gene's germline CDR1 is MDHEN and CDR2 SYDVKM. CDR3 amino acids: CASSRHDGGVYEQYF. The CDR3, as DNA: TGTGCCAGCAGTAGACACGACGGGGGGGTCTACGAGCAGTACTTC.

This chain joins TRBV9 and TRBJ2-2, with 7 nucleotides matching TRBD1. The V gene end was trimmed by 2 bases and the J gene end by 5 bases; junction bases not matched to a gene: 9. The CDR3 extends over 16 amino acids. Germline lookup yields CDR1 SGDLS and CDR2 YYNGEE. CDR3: CASSVSRGSMTGELFF. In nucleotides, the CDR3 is TGTGCCAGCAGCGTGTCCAGGGGGAGTATGACCGGGGAGCTGTTTTTT.

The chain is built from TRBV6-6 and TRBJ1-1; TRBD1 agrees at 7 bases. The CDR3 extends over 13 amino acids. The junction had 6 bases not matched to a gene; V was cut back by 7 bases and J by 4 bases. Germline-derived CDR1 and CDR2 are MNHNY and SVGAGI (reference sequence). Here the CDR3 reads CASTTGAATEAFF. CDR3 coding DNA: TGTGCCAGCACTACAGGGGCGGCCACTGAAGCTTTCTTT.

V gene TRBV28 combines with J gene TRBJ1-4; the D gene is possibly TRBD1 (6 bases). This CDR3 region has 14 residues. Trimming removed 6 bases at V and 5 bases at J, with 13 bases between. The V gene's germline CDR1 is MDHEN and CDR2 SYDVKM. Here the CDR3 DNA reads TGTGCCAGCAGAACAGGGTTCCTAAATGAAAAACTGTTTTTT. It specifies CASRTGFLNEKLFF.

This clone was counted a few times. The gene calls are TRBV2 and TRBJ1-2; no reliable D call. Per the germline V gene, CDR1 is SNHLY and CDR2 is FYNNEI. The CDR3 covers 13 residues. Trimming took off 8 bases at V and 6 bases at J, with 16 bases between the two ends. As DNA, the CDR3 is TGTGCCAGCGGCTTCGCCGGGGAGAATGGCTACACCTTC. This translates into CASGFAGENGYTF.

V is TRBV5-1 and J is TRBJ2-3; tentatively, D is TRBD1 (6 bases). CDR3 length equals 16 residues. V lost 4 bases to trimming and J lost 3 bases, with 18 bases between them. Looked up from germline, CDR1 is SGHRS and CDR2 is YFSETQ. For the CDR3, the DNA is TGCGCCAGCAGCCACCGACAGGCACTAGGGACAGATACGCAGTATTTT. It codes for CASSHRQALGTDTQYF.

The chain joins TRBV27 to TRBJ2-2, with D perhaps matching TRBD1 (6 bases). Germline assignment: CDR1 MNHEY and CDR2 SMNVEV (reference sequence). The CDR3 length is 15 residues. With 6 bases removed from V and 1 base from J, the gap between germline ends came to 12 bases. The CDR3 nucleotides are TGTGCCAGCAGCTCAGGGGTTCGGAACACCGGGGAGCTGTTTTTT. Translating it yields CASSSGVRNTGELFF.

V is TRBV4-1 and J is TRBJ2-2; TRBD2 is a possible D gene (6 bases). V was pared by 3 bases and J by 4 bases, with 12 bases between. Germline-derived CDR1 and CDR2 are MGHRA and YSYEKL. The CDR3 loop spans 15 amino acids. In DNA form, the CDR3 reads TGCGCCAGCAGCCAGCCACTGGGGGGCACCGGGGAGCTGTTTTTT. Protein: CASSQPLGGTGELFF.

CDR3 sequence reads: CASGLYRTSYEQYF. In DNA form, the CDR3 reads TGTGCTAGTGGTTTATACCGGACATCCTACGAGCAGTACTTC. The rearrangement uses TRBV12-5 and TRBJ2-7, with D tentatively TRBD1 (5 bases). CDR3 size: 14 residues. Trimming left V 3 bases short and J 1 base short, with 10 bases between. Germline V gives CDR1 LGHNT, CDR2 FRNRAP.

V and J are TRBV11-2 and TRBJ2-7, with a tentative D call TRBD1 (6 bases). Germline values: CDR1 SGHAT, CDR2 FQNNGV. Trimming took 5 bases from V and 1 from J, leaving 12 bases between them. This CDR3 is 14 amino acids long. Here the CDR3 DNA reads TGTGCCAGCAGCGAAAGACAGGCTTCCTACGAGCAGTACTTC. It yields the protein CASSERQASYEQYF. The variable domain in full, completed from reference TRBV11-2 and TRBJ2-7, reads EAGVAQSPRYKIIEKRQSVAFWCNPISGHATLYWYQQILGQGPKLLIQFQNNGVVDDSQLPKDRFSAERLKGVDSTLKIQPAKLEDSAVYLCASSERQASYEQYFGPGTRLTVT.

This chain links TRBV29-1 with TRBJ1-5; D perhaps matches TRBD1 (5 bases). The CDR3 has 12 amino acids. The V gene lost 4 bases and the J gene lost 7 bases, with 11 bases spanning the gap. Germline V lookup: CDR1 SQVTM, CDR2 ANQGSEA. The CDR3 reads CSVGGGNQPQHF. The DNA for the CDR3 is TGCAGCGTTGGGGGGGGGAACCAGCCCCAGCATTTT.

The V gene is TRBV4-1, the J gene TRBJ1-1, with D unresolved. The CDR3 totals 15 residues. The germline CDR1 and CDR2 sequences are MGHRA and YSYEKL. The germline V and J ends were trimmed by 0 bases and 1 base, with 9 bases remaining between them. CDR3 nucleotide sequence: TGCGCCAGCAGCCAAGACGGTGCAGGGAACACTGAAGCTTTCTTT. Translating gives CASSQDGAGNTEAFF.

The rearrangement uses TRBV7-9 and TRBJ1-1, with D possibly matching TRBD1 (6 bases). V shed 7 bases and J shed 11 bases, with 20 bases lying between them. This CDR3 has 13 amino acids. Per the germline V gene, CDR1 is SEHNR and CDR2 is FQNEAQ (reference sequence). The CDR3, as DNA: TGTGCCAGCACCAATGGGGGGGCAGGATGGGCTTTCTTT. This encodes CASTNGGAGWAFF.

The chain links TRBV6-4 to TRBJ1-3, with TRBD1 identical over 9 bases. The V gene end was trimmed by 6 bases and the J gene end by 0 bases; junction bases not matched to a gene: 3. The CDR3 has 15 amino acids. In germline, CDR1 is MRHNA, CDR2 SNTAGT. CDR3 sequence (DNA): TGTGCCAGCAGCGTGGACAGGGGCTCTGGAAACACCATATATTTT. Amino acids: CASSVDRGSGNTIYF.